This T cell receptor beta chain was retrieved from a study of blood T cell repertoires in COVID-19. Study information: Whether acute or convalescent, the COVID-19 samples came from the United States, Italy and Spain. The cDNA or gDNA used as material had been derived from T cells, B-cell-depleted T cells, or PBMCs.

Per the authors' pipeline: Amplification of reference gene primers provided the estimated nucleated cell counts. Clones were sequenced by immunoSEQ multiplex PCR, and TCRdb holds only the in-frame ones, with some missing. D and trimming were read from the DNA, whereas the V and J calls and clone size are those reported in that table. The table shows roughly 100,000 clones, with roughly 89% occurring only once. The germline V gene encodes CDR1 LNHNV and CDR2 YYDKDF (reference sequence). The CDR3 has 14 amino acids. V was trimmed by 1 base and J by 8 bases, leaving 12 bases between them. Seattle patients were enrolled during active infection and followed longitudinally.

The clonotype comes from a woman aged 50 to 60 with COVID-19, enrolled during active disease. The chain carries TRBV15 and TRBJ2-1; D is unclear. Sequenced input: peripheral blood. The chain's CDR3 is CATSRVQVRHEQFF. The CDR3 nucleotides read TGTGCCACCAGCAGAGTCCAGGTTAGGCATGAGCAGTTCTTC.